Presented here are 10 T cell receptor beta chains from one specimen sequenced in a study of Graves' ophthalmopathy and Graves' hyperthyroidism. RNA transcripts were the source from which TCR beta CDR3 regions were amplified. HTBI-primed first-round RT-PCR preceded second-round multiplex PCR. TCRdb itself ran the multiplex PCR reads through MiXCR, one entry per CDR3 protein. The sample records over a million distinct CDR3 sequences, roughly 35% being singletons. The sample consisted of peripheral blood or thyroid tissue (not recorded which). Receptor source: an adult man with Graves' hyperthyroidism.

The sample holds a few counts of this clonotype. J is TRBJ2-7 and V is TRBV5-1; D gene unclear. V was clipped by 1 base and J by 1 base, with 12 bases between them. The CDR3 covers 15 residues. CDR1 is SGHRS, CDR2 YFSETQ, per germline. The CDR3 region is CASSLNKGSSYEQYF. CDR3 sequence (DNA): TGCGCCAGCAGCTTGAATAAGGGCAGTTCCTACGAGCAGTACTTC.

This clonotype was seen ten or more times. The J gene is TRBJ1-2, the V gene TRBV10-3; D gene ambiguous. V was cut by 0 bases and J by 8 bases, with 13 bases left in between. This CDR3 is built from 14 residues. Per the germline V gene, CDR1 is ENHRY and CDR2 is SYGVKD. CDR3 sequence (DNA): TGTGCCATCAGTGAGTCATATAGGGAAAAAGGCTACACCTTC. Protein sequence: CAISESYREKGYTF.

There are a few counts of this clonotype. The chain is built from TRBV12-3 or TRBV12-4 and TRBJ2-5, with a weak D call TRBD2 (6 bases). The CDR3 has 14 amino acids. Trimming pared 6 bases from V and 4 bases from J, leaving 15 bases between. As DNA, the CDR3 is TGTGCCAGCAGAACGACCGGGACTTTAGAGACCCAGTACTTC. Amino acid sequence: CASRTTGTLETQYF.

This clonotype was recorded many times. The chain employs TRBV9 and TRBJ1-6; 12 bases fit TRBD1. The germline gives CDR1 SGDLS, CDR2 YYNGEE. The length of the CDR3 is 17 residues. V lost 0 bases to trimming and J lost 7 bases; unmatched junction nucleotides: 5. CDR3 amino acids: CASSVGGTGGTNSPLHF. CDR3 DNA: TGTGCCAGCAGCGTAGGAGGGACAGGGGGCACGAATTCACCCCTCCACTTT.

The J gene is TRBJ2-5, the V gene TRBV4-1; D is unclear. V shed 1 base and J shed 4 bases, with 4 bases lying between them. CDR3 length equals 12 residues. The V gene's germline CDR1 is MGHRA and CDR2 YSYEKL. CDR3 sequence (DNA): TGCGCCAGCAGCCAAGGTGCAGAGACCCAGTACTTC. Translated: CASSQGAETQYF.

This clonotype was observed a handful of times. The rearrangement joins TRBV6-5 to TRBJ2-7; possibly TRBD1 for D (5 bases). Germline values: CDR1 MNHEY, CDR2 SVGAGI. The CDR3 runs to 13 residues. Trimming shortened V by 6 bases and J by 2 bases, and 11 bases separated the two germline ends. The chain's CDR3 is CASRLSRAYEQYF. The CDR3, as DNA: TGTGCCAGCAGATTAAGCAGGGCCTACGAGCAGTACTTC.

The chain combines TRBV11-2 with TRBJ1-1; D not resolved. The CDR3 runs to 14 residues. The germline CDR1 and CDR2 sequences are SGHAT and FQNNGV. V lost 3 bases and J 0 bases, leaving 8 bases between the germline ends. The CDR3 reads CASSLFDMNTEAFF. The CDR3 DNA reads as TGTGCCAGCAGCTTGTTTGATATGAACACTGAAGCTTTCTTT.

The chain is built from TRBV15 and TRBJ1-2; possibly TRBD1 for D (6 bases). Trimming took off 0 bases at V and 7 bases at J, with 9 bases between the two ends. The CDR3 runs 13 residues. The V gene's germline CDR1 is LNHNV and CDR2 YYDKDF (reference sequence). The CDR3 nucleotides read TGTGCCACCAGCAGAGACGTGGGGGCTGGCTACACCTTC. Translation: CATSRDVGAGYTF.

The chain couples TRBV10-3 to TRBJ1-5; TRBD1 might be the D (5 bases). The CDR3 length is 16 residues. Germline V CDR1 and CDR2: ENHRY, SYGVKD. Trimming removed 6 bases at V and 7 bases at J, with 22 bases between. The CDR3 protein is CAISPPGGTDEQPQHF. The CDR3 DNA sequence: TGTGCCATCAGCCCGCCGGGTGGGACGGACGAGCAGCCCCAGCATTTT.

The chain links TRBV7-9 to TRBJ1-5; D remains ambiguous. V shed 5 bases and J shed 4 bases, with 9 bases lying between them. The CDR3 is 13 amino acids. The germline V gene has CDR1 SEHNR and CDR2 FQNEAQ (reference sequence). Here the CDR3 reads CASSRSWNQPQHF. The CDR3 DNA reads as TGTGCCAGCAGCAGGAGTTGGAATCAGCCCCAGCATTTT.